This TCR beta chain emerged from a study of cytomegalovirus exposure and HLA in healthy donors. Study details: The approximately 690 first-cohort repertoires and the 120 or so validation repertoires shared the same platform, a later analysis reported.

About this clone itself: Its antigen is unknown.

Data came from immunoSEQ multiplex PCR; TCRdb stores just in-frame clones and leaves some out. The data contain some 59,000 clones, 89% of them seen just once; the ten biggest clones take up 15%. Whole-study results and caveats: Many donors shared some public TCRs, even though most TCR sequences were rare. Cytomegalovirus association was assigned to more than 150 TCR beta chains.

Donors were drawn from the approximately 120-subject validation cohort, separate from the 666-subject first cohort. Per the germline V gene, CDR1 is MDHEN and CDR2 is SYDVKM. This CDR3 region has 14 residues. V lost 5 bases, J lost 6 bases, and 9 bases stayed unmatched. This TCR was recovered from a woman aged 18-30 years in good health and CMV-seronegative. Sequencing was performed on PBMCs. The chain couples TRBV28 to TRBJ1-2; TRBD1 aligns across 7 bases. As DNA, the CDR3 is TGTGCCAGCAGTCTCACCCTGACAGGGAATGGCTACACCTTC. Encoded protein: CASSLTLTGNGYTF.